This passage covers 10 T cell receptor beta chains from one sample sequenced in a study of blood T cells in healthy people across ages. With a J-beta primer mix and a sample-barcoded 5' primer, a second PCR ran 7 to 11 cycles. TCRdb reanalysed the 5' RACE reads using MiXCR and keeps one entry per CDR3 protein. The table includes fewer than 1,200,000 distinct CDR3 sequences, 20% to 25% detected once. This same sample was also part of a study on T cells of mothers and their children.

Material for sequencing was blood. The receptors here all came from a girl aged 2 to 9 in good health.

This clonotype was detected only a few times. DNA of the CDR3: TGTGCCAGCAACCCCTCGGTCTCCTACGAGCAGTACTTC. As protein: CASNPSVSYEQYF. The chain joins TRBV2 to TRBJ2-7; the D is unclear. V was cut by 7 bases and J by 0 bases, with 10 bases left in between. There are 13 residues in the CDR3. From germline, CDR1 is SNHLY and CDR2 FYNNEI.

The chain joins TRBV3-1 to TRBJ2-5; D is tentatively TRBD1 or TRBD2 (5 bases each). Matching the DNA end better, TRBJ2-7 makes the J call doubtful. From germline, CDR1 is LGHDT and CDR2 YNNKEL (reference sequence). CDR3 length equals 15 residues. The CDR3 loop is CASSHFRGQSYEQYF. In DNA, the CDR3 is TGTGCCAGCAGCCATTTCCGGGGCCAGTCCTACGAGCAGTACTTC.

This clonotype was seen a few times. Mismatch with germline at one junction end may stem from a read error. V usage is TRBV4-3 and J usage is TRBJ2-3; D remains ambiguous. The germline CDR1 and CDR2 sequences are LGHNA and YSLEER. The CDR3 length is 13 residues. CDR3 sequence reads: CAGSQYGVDTQYF. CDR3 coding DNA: TGCGCCGGCAGCCAATATGGGGTAGATACGCAGTATTTT.

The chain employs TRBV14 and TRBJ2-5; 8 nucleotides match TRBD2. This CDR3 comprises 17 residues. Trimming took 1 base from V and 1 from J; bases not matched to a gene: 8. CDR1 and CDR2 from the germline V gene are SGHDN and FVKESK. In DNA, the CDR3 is TGTGCCAGCAGCCAAGTTCTACGGGAGGGCTTCCAAGAGACCCAGTACTTC. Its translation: CASSQVLREGFQETQYF.

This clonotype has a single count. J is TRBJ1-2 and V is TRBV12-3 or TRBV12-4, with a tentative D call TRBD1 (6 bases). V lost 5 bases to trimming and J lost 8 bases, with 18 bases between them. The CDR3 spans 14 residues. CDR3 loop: CASSPGEGRDGYTF. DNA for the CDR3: TGTGCCAGCAGTCCAGGGGAGGGGAGGGACGGCTACACCTTC.

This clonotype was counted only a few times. In DNA, the CDR3 is TGTGCCAGCAGCTCGACAGAGTATGGCTACACCTTC. Amino acids: CASSSTEYGYTF. The rearrangement uses TRBV7-3 and TRBJ1-2, with D perhaps matching TRBD1 (5 bases). Deletions cut 4 bases from V and 5 bases from J, with 8 bases between. The CDR3 has 12 amino acids. CDR1 SGHTA and CDR2 FQGTGA come from the germline V gene.

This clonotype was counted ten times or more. The CDR3 spells CASSSWTGEETQYF. CDR3 nucleotides: TGTGCCAGCAGTTCCTGGACAGGGGAAGAGACCCAGTACTTC. The J gene is TRBJ2-5, the V gene TRBV28, with 9 bases that match TRBD1. The V gene's germline CDR1 is MDHEN and CDR2 SYDVKM. This CDR3 comprises 14 residues. Trimming at V came to 4 bases and at J to 3 bases, leaving 3 bases not matched to a gene.

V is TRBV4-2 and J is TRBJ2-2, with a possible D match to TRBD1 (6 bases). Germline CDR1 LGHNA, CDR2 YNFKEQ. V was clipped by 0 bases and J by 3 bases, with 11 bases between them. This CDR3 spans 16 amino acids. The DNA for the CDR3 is TGTGCCAGCAGCCAAGATTACAGGGCGGACACCGGGGAGCTGTTTTTT. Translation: CASSQDYRADTGELFF.

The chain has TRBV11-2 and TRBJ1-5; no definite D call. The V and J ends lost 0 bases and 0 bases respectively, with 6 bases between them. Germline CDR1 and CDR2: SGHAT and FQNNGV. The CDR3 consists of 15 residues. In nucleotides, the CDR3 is TGTGCCAGCAGCTTAGACGGCTATAGCAATCAGCCCCAGCATTTT. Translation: CASSLDGYSNQPQHF.

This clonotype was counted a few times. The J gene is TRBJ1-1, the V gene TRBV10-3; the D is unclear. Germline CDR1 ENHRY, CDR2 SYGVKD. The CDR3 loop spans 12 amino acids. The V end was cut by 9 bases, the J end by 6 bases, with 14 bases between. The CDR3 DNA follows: TGTGCCATTGTAACCCGGCGCGCTGAAGCTTTCTTT. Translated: CAIVTRRAEAFF.